The 20 T cell receptor beta chains in this list originate from one sample, sequenced in a study of blood T cell repertoires in COVID-19. Sequencing used immunoSEQ multiplex PCR; TCRdb keeps in-frame clones, though not all of them. This table has 190,000 or so clones, about 83% appearing once. Sequencing input: peripheral blood. The receptors originated from a man between 60 and 75 years old who had recovered from COVID-19.

V and J are TRBV18 and TRBJ2-3; TRBD2 might be the D (6 bases). The ends were cut back, 5 bases at V and 0 bases at J, with 27 bases in the middle. The CDR3 extends over 20 amino acids. Germline CDR1 reads KGHSH; CDR2 reads LQKENI. CDR3 sequence reads: CASSSPRGDGIVSSTDTQYF. The CDR3 DNA reads as TGTGCCAGCTCATCCCCCCGCGGGGACGGAATTGTTTCTAGCACAGATACGCAGTATTTT.

This clone turned up a few times. The CDR3 nucleotides read TGTGCCAGTAGTATAGCTGGGGAGGATGAAGCTTTCTTT. Translating it yields CASSIAGEDEAFF. The J gene is TRBJ1-1, the V gene TRBV19, with D hard to call. Germline CDR1 reads LNHDA; CDR2 reads SQIVND (reference sequence). The CDR3 is 13 amino acids. Trimming shortened V by 1 base and J by 7 bases, and 10 bases separated the two germline ends.

This clone showed up just a few times. V and J are TRBV5-1 and TRBJ2-1; maybe TRBD2 (6 bases). The length of the CDR3 is 18 residues. Trimming took off 1 base at V and 2 bases at J, with 19 bases between the two ends. CDR1 is SGHRS and CDR2 is YFSETQ in the germline V gene. This CDR3 is CASSLQASTSLPYNEQFF. In DNA, the CDR3 is TGCGCCAGCAGCTTGCAGGCCTCAACTAGCCTACCCTACAATGAGCAGTTCTTC.

The CDR3 coding sequence is TGTGCCAGCAGCCAGGACAGGAGCTGCGAAAAACTGTTTTTT. This codes for CASSQDRSCEKLFF. This chain uses TRBV3-1 (or the pseudogene TRBV3-2) with TRBJ1-4; TRBD1 matches 7 bases. The CDR3 is made up of 14 amino acids. The V gene's germline CDR1 is LGHDT and CDR2 YNNKEL (reference sequence). Trimming removed 3 bases from V and 8 bases from J; junction bases left unmatched: 6.

This chain connects TRBV21-1 to TRBJ2-4; the D segment call TRBD1 is taken from the table without a DNA check. TRBV21-1 is noted as a pseudogene. The CDR3 length is 17 residues. The CDR3 sequence: CASSKEAGCDAKNIQYF. In nucleotides, the CDR3 is TGTGCCAGCAGCAAAGAAGCAGGGTGCGACGCCAAAAACATTCAGTACTTC.

The V and J genes are TRBV20-1 and TRBJ1-1; D perhaps matches TRBD1 (6 bases). CDR3 length: 14 amino acids. Germline CDR1 and CDR2: DFQATT and SNEGSKA (reference sequence). Trimming removed 3 bases from V and 1 base from J, with 12 bases in between. In DNA form, the CDR3 reads TGCAGTGCTAGTTCGGGACACCGGAACACTGAAGCTTTCTTT. Amino acids: CSASSGHRNTEAFF.

CDR3 nucleotides: TGCAGCGTTGAACAGGGGGCATCAGAGACCCAGTACTTC. It codes for CSVEQGASETQYF. The chain uses TRBV29-1 and TRBJ2-5; 8 bases match TRBD1. The CDR3 covers 13 residues. The germline gives CDR1 SQVTM, CDR2 ANQGSEA. J was trimmed by 4 bases and V by 2 bases; bases with no gene match: 3.

The V gene is TRBV10-3, the J gene TRBJ2-7, with 9 bases matching TRBD2. Trimming took 6 bases from V and 3 from J; bases not matched to a gene: 12. CDR3 length equals 16 residues. Germline V gives CDR1 ENHRY, CDR2 SYGVKD. The CDR3 region is CAISHQREAPLYEQYF. The CDR3, as DNA: TGTGCCATCAGCCACCAGCGGGAGGCACCTCTCTACGAGCAGTACTTC.

This sequence joins TRBV6-4 and TRBJ2-6; D gene uncertain. The V gene's germline CDR1 is MRHNA and CDR2 SNTAGT. V gave up 6 bases and J gave up 2 bases, with 8 bases separating them. This CDR3 is 14 amino acids long. CDR3 sequence: CASSAKTGANVLTF. The CDR3 DNA reads as TGTGCCAGCAGCGCGAAAACTGGGGCCAACGTCCTGACTTTC.

This chain connects TRBV7-8 to TRBJ1-4, with D tentatively TRBD1 (6 bases). V was pared by 5 bases and J by 1 base, with 20 bases between. This CDR3 region has 18 residues. CDR1 is SGHVS and CDR2 is FQNEAQ in the germline V gene. Here the CDR3 DNA reads TGTGCCAGCAGCGGCTCCGGGACATCCCGAGGAACTAATGAAAAACTGTTTTTT. Translating it yields CASSGSGTSRGTNEKLFF.

CDR3 DNA: TGTGCCAGTGGCCGACAGGGTAATGAAAAACTGTTTTTT. Translated, it gives CASGRQGNEKLFF. The chain recombines TRBV30 with TRBJ1-4; 7 bases fit TRBD1. The CDR3 runs 13 residues. V shed 8 bases, J shed 4 bases, and the junction held 7 bases outside the gene matches. Germline values: CDR1 GTSNPN, CDR2 SVGIG (reference sequence).

This chain uses TRBV2 with TRBJ1-2; D not resolved. Between the trimmed V and J ends, which lost 7 bases and 6 bases, there was a span of 15 bases. Germline CDR1 and CDR2: SNHLY and FYNNEI. The CDR3 extends over 13 amino acids. The CDR3 nucleotides read TGTGCCAGCATCCAAGAGGCAGCGGATGGCTACACCTTC. It specifies CASIQEAADGYTF.

The J gene is TRBJ2-7, the V gene TRBV6-5; 12 bases map to TRBD1. CDR3 length: 15 amino acids. J gave up 4 bases and V 2 bases, and 3 bases lay outside the gene matches. CDR1 and CDR2 (germline): MNHEY, SVGAGI. DNA for the CDR3: TGTGCCAGCAGTTACGGGACAGGGGGCGCGTACGAGCAGTACTTC. Amino acid sequence: CASSYGTGGAYEQYF.

The chain employs TRBV2 and TRBJ2-5; D is perhaps TRBD2 (6 bases). Trimming left V 1 base short and J 5 bases short, with 14 bases between. This CDR3 is built from 15 residues. Germline assignment: CDR1 SNHLY and CDR2 FYNNEI. This chain's CDR3 is CASSEGGYSGETQYF. In nucleotides, the CDR3 is TGTGCCAGCAGTGAAGGGGGCTACAGCGGGGAGACCCAGTACTTC.

This clone was picked up a small number of times. The chain has TRBV4-1 and TRBJ2-3, with a weak D call TRBD2 (5 bases). Deletions cut 5 bases from V and 8 bases from J, with 8 bases between. The length of the CDR3 is 11 residues. Germline values: CDR1 MGHRA, CDR2 YSYEKL. CDR3 bases: TGCGCCAGCAGCATAAGCGGTACGCAGTATTTT. Translation gives CASSISGTQYF.

The chain joins TRBV6-2 or TRBV6-3 to TRBJ2-5; no clear D gene. The V and J ends lost 5 bases and 7 bases respectively, with 14 bases between them. The CDR3 length is 13 residues. In germline, CDR1 is MNHEY, CDR2 SVGEGT. This CDR3 is CASSRLDGLTQYF. Written as DNA, the CDR3 is TGTGCCAGCAGTAGATTAGACGGGTTGACCCAGTACTTC.

The chain couples TRBV2 to TRBJ1-5; TRBD1 might be the D (6 bases). This CDR3 contains 15 residues. Germline lookup yields CDR1 SNHLY and CDR2 FYNNEI. Trimming took off 3 bases at V and 5 bases at J, with 14 bases between the two ends. In DNA form, the CDR3 reads TGTGCCAGCAGTGATGGCAGGGGCGGGTATCAGCCCCAGCATTTT. It encodes CASSDGRGGYQPQHF.

The DNA of the CDR3 is TGTGCCAGCAGCGTCCCTAGGGGGCGAGGCACAGATACGCAGTATTTT. It specifies CASSVPRGRGTDTQYF. The V and J genes are TRBV7-2 and TRBJ2-3, with TRBD1 identical over 7 bases. Germline V gene lookup returns CDR1 SGHTA and CDR2 FQGNSA. Trimming took 5 bases from V and 1 from J; bases not matched to a gene: 9. The CDR3 is 16 amino acids.

The chain has TRBV4-2 and TRBJ2-1; TRBD2 matches 11 bases. The CDR3 has 17 amino acids. V was clipped by 4 bases and J by 0 bases; unmatched bases: 5. CDR1 is LGHNA, CDR2 YNFKEQ, per germline. The CDR3 loop is CASSRIAGGASYNEQFF. In DNA form, the CDR3 reads TGTGCCAGCAGCCGGATAGCGGGAGGGGCCTCCTACAATGAGCAGTTCTTC.

J is TRBJ1-4 and V is TRBV3-1 (or the pseudogene TRBV3-2), with 7 bases fitting TRBD1. From germline, CDR1 is LGHDT and CDR2 YNNKEL (reference sequence). The V gene end was trimmed by 3 bases and the J gene end by 2 bases; junction bases not matched to a gene: 3. The CDR3 has 15 amino acids. CDR3 sequence reads: CASSHTTGTNEKLFF. The CDR3 nucleotides are TGTGCCAGCAGCCATACGACAGGGACTAATGAAAAACTGTTTTTT.